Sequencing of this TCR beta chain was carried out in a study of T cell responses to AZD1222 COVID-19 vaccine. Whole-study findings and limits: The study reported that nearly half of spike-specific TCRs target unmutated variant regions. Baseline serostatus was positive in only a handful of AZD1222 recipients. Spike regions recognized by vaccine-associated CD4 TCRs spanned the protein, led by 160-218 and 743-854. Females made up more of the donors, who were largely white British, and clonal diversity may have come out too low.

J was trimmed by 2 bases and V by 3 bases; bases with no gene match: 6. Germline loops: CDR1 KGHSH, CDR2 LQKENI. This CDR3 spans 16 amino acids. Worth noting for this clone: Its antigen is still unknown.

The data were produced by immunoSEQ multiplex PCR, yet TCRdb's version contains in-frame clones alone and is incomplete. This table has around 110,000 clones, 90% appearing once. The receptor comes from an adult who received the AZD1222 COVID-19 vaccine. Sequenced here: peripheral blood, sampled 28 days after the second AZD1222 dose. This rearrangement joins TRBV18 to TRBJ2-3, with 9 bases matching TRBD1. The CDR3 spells CASSPGTGISTDTQYF. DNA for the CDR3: TGTGCCAGCTCACCCGGGACAGGGATTTCCACAGATACGCAGTATTTT. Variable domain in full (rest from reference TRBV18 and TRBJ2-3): NAGVMQNPRHLVRRRGQEARLRCSPMKGHSHVYWYRQLPEEGLKFMVYLQKENIIDESGMPKERFSAEFPKEGPSILRIQQVVRGDSAAYFCASSPGTGISTDTQYFGPGTRLTVL.